These 27 T cell receptor beta chains came from one sample sequenced in a study of molecular identifiers for immune sequencing clone quantification. TCRdb re-called the PCR reads with MiXCR, one entry per CDR3 protein. The table includes under 800,000 distinct CDR3 sequences, 25% detected once. The sample was naive CD8+ T cells from blood, with Jurkat cell RNA spiked in. Subset noted: FACS-sorted CD8+CD4-CCR7+CD45RA+ naive T cells. These receptors originate from a human donor in good health. Some libraries in this study had Jurkat cell RNA spiked in.

This clonotype showed up many times. This chain links TRBV5-6 with TRBJ2-7, with 12 bases fitting TRBD2. CDR1 and CDR2 from the germline V gene are SGHDT and YYEEEE. The CDR3 has 16 amino acids. V lost 4 bases, J lost 2 bases, and 7 bases stayed unmatched. The CDR3 bases are TGTGCCAGCAGCCAGACTAGCGGGGGCCTGACCTACGAGCAGTACTTC. As protein: CASSQTSGGLTYEQYF. The full variable domain, completed using reference TRBV5-6 and TRBJ2-7, is DAGVTQSPTHLIKTRGQQVTLRCSPKSGHDTVSWYQQALGQGPQFIFQYYEEEERQRGNFPDRFSGHQFPNYSSELNVNALLLGDSALYLCASSQTSGGLTYEQYFGPGTRLTVT.

The chain links TRBV4-1 to TRBJ2-3; weak D call: TRBD1 (5 bases). With 1 base removed from V and 4 bases from J, the gap between germline ends came to 12 bases. Germline CDR1 reads MGHRA; CDR2 reads YSYEKL. The CDR3 runs 15 residues. CDR3 sequence reads: CASSQVVQAADTQYF. Here the CDR3 DNA reads TGCGCCAGCAGCCAAGTGGTACAGGCGGCAGATACGCAGTATTTT.

The V gene is TRBV6-2 or TRBV6-3, the J gene TRBJ2-7; TRBD1 aligns across 7 bases. Per germline, CDR1 MNHEY and CDR2 SVGEGT. This CDR3 comprises 14 residues. J was trimmed by 3 bases and V by 5 bases; bases with no gene match: 7. CDR3 sequence: CASSPGTAVYEQYF. Written as DNA, the CDR3 is TGTGCCAGCAGTCCCGGGACAGCGGTCTACGAGCAGTACTTC.

CDR3 protein: CASSQHESVTGELFF. The DNA of the CDR3 is TGTGCCAGCAGCCAACATGAGTCGGTCACCGGGGAGCTGTTTTTT. The chain has TRBV4-2 and TRBJ2-2, with D unresolved. Germline V gene sequence: CDR1 LGHNA, CDR2 YNFKEQ. The V end was cut by 2 bases, the J end by 4 bases, with 11 bases between. This CDR3 contains 15 residues.

V and J are TRBV6-5 and TRBJ1-1; D might be TRBD1 (5 bases). The CDR3 covers 15 residues. The V gene's germline CDR1 is MNHEY and CDR2 SVGAGI. V was cut by 2 bases and J by 7 bases, with 17 bases left in between. The DNA of the CDR3 is TGTGCCAGCAGTTACGCGGGACTCCCGGGCGGTGAAGCTTTCTTT. Translating it yields CASSYAGLPGGEAFF.

The rearrangement joins TRBV10-2 to TRBJ2-7, with TRBD2 as a possible D gene (5 bases). Germline CDR1 WSHSY, CDR2 SAAADI. The germline V and J ends were trimmed by 3 bases and 2 bases, with 11 bases remaining between them. The CDR3 extends over 14 amino acids. CDR3 in DNA: TGCGCCAGCAGTGATTTGCCGGGGACCTACGAGCAGTACTTC. Its protein product is CASSDLPGTYEQYF.

This clonotype was counted between two and nine times. This chain links TRBV20-1 with TRBJ2-7, with 8 positions matching TRBD2. The germline CDR1 and CDR2 sequences are DFQATT and SNEGSKA (reference sequence). The V and J ends lost 5 bases and 0 bases, in that order; junction bases with no gene match: 6. This CDR3 region has 14 residues. CDR3 loop: CSARGLAYSYEQYF. The CDR3, as DNA: TGCAGTGCTCGAGGACTAGCCTACTCCTACGAGCAGTACTTC.

Comment on this clonotype: The germline gene is not matched at one end of the junction; a read error may be the cause. The V call is TRBV6-2 or TRBV6-3, the J call TRBJ1-5; D gene ambiguous. CDR3 length: 12 amino acids. In germline, CDR1 is MNHEY, CDR2 SVGEGT. The CDR3 DNA follows: TGTGCCGGCAGCCCTATTTATCAGCCCCAGCATTTT. This translates into CAGSPIYQPQHF.

The gene calls are TRBV6-1 and TRBJ2-7; no definite D call. Germline CDR1 reads MNHNS; CDR2 reads SASEGT. The CDR3 is 13 residues long. Trimming took off 6 bases at V and 2 bases at J, with 11 bases between the two ends. The DNA of the CDR3 is TGTGCCAGCAGCTTTCTAGTTCCCTACGAGCAGTACTTC. It specifies CASSFLVPYEQYF.

The chain couples TRBV7-9 to TRBJ2-7; possibly TRBD1 for D (5 bases). This CDR3 has 14 amino acids. V lost 5 bases and J 3 bases, leaving 14 bases between the germline ends. Per germline, CDR1 SEHNR and CDR2 FQNEAQ (reference sequence). In nucleotides, the CDR3 is TGTGCCAGCAGCCAGTTGACAGATTACTACGAGCAGTACTTC. The encoded protein is CASSQLTDYYEQYF.

About this clonotype itself: This sequence may be a read error, since a much larger clone differs from it by one base. This chain connects TRBV12-3 or TRBV12-4 to TRBJ2-3; 10 bases match TRBD2. The CDR3 contains 15 residues. V dropped 5 bases and J dropped 5; count of bases not matched to a gene: 7. The CDR3 loop reads CASSHSGGLGDTQYF. CDR3 DNA: TGTGCCAGCAGTCATAGCGGGGGGCTCGGAGATACGCAGTATTTT.

This clonotype has ten or more counts. The rearrangement joins TRBV30 to TRBJ2-7; 9 nucleotides agree with TRBD2. Germline-derived CDR1 and CDR2 are GTSNPN and SVGIG (reference sequence). J gave up 4 bases and V 5 bases, and 3 bases lay outside the gene matches. The CDR3 is 12 amino acids. DNA for the CDR3: TGTGCCTGGTTTAGCGGGGGATACGAGCAGTACTTC. Its protein product is CAWFSGGYEQYF.

This clonotype was seen only a few times. V is TRBV19 and J is TRBJ2-5; TRBD1 matches at 9 bases. V lost 5 bases to trimming and J lost 5 bases; unmatched junction nucleotides: 12. The germline V gene has CDR1 LNHDA and CDR2 SQIVND (reference sequence). The CDR3 runs 16 residues. In DNA form, the CDR3 reads TGTGCCAGTAGTCCCTGGGGGACAGGGATGGTGGAGACCCAGTACTTC. Translated, it gives CASSPWGTGMVETQYF. The variable domain in full, with the rest retrieved from reference TRBV19 and TRBJ2-5, is DGGITQSPKYLFRKEGQNVTLSCEQNLNHDAMYWYRQDPGQGLRLIYYSQIVNDFQKGDIAEGYSVSREKKESFPLTVTSAQKNPTAFYLCASSPWGTGMVETQYFGPGTRLLVL.

This clonotype was seen many times. The rearrangement links TRBV7-2 to TRBJ2-3; TRBD2 aligns across 9 bases. The CDR3 length is 16 residues. Germline CDR1 and CDR2: SGHTA and FQGNSA. The junction had 10 bases not matched to a gene; V was cut back by 5 bases and J by 4 bases. The CDR3 loop reads CASSPTLAGDPDTQYF. The CDR3 region has the DNA TGTGCCAGCAGCCCTACTTTAGCGGGAGATCCAGATACGCAGTATTTT.

V is TRBV4-3 and J is TRBJ2-7; D is uncertain. This CDR3 has 15 amino acids. Per the germline V gene, CDR1 is LGHNA and CDR2 is YSLEER. Trimming shortened V by 0 bases and J by 5 bases, and 14 bases separated the two germline ends. The CDR3 DNA reads TGCGCCAGCAGCCAAGATCGTTTTGTCGGAAACGAGCAGTACTTC. It specifies CASSQDRFVGNEQYF.

With regard to this clonotype: Germline and junction disagree at one end, which may indicate a read error. The rearrangement uses TRBV19 and TRBJ2-5; 7 bases line up with TRBD1. This CDR3 has 15 amino acids. CDR1 is LNHDA and CDR2 is SQIVND in the germline V gene (reference sequence). CDR3 residues: CASSSETGNQEPQYF. The CDR3 DNA reads as TGTGCCAGTAGTTCTGAGACAGGGAACCAAGAGCCCCAGTACTTC. Full variable domain (remainder filled in from reference TRBV19 and TRBJ2-5): DGGITQSPKYLFRKEGQNVTLSCEQNLNHDAMYWYRQDPGQGLRLIYYSQIVNDFQKGDIAEGYSVSREKKESFPLTVTSAQKNPTAFYLCASSSETGNQEPQYFGPGTRLLVL.

Worth noting for this clonotype: A much more abundant neighbour one base away suggests this may be a read error. No conserved phenylalanine or tryptophan is present at the end of the CDR3, so a read error is the likely explanation. The CDR3 DNA is TGCGCCAGCAGCCAAAGCCTGGAAGGGCTGGGCAATCAGCCCCAGCATCTT. Its protein product is CASSQSLEGLGNQPQHL. The chain uses TRBV4-3 and TRBJ1-5; D remains ambiguous. The V end was cut by 2 bases, the J end by 2 bases, with 16 bases between. The CDR3 runs 17 residues. CDR1 LGHNA and CDR2 YSLEER come from the germline V gene.

The sample holds a few counts of this clonotype. The rearrangement links TRBV5-5 to TRBJ2-3; 8 positions agree with TRBD2. CDR3 length: 21 residues. CDR1 and CDR2 (germline): SGHKS, YYEKEE (reference sequence). V was clipped by 2 bases and J by 5 bases; unmatched bases: 25. CDR3 coding DNA: TGTGCCAGCAGCTTTCCCCAGGAGAAACTAGCGGCGGTATTCACCTTAGATACGCAGTATTTT. Amino acids: CASSFPQEKLAAVFTLDTQYF. The full variable domain, rest sourced from reference TRBV5-5 and TRBJ2-3, is DAGVTQSPTHLIKTRGQQVTLRCSPISGHKSVSWYQQVLGQGPQFIFQYYEKEERGRGNFPDRFSARQFPNYSSELNVNALLLGDSALYLCASSFPQEKLAAVFTLDTQYFGPGTRLTVL.

This chain uses TRBV7-9 with TRBJ2-5; TRBD2 matches 12 bases. V lost 1 base and J lost 5; bases outside the gene matches: 5. Per the germline V gene, CDR1 is SEHNR and CDR2 is FQNEAQ (reference sequence). The CDR3 contains 16 residues. CDR3 protein: CASSLGLAGGAETQYF. CDR3 DNA: TGTGCCAGCAGCTTAGGCCTAGCGGGAGGGGCTGAGACCCAGTACTTC.

Note on this clonotype: One end of the junction is discordant with germline, which a read error may explain. The rearrangement links TRBV27 to TRBJ1-1; TRBD1 aligns across 7 bases. The CDR3 length is 14 residues. Germline-derived CDR1 and CDR2 are MNHEY and SMNVEV (reference sequence). The chain's CDR3 is CASSLSRGNTDAFF. CDR3 nucleotide sequence: TGTGCCAGCAGTCTAAGCAGGGGGAACACTGATGCTTTCTTT.

In its sample, this clonotype was seen a few times. V usage is TRBV4-3 and J usage is TRBJ1-3; D is possibly TRBD1 (6 bases). The CDR3 has 16 residues. The germline CDR1 and CDR2 sequences are LGHNA and YSLEER. Trimming took off 0 bases at V and 1 base at J, with 10 bases between the two ends. The CDR3 reads CASSQEEGGSGNTIYF. The CDR3 DNA follows: TGCGCCAGCAGCCAAGAGGAGGGGGGGTCTGGAAACACCATATATTTT.

The CDR3 nucleotides read TGCGCCAGCAGCCAAGATAGGGGGCAGGGGATGAACACTGAAGCTTTCTTT. Translating gives CASSQDRGQGMNTEAFF. This chain uses TRBV4-3 with TRBJ1-1; the match to TRBD1 covers 7 bases. This CDR3 has 17 amino acids. Trimming took 0 bases from V and 0 from J; bases not matched to a gene: 7. Germline loops: CDR1 LGHNA, CDR2 YSLEER.

This clonotype was recorded at least ten times. The chain couples TRBV27 to TRBJ1-1; D is unresolved. The CDR3 covers 13 residues. CDR1 is MNHEY and CDR2 is SMNVEV in the germline V gene (reference sequence). Trimming took off 3 bases at V and 1 base at J, with 6 bases between the two ends. Written as DNA, the CDR3 is TGTGCCAGCAGTTTCCATACGAACACTGAAGCTTTCTTT. Translation: CASSFHTNTEAFF.

This clonotype has only a few counts. The chain is built from TRBV6-5 and TRBJ2-7; TRBD2 agrees at 11 bases. Germline CDR1 is MNHEY and CDR2 is SVGAGI. V dropped 6 bases and J dropped 8; count of bases not matched to a gene: 6. The length of the CDR3 is 13 residues. The CDR3 nucleotides are TGTGCCAGCAGATCTACTAGCGGGAGTAAGCAGTACTTC. It encodes CASRSTSGSKQYF.

The rearrangement links TRBV6-5 to TRBJ2-5; unclear D gene. The CDR3 covers 15 residues. CDR1 MNHEY and CDR2 SVGAGI come from the germline V gene. Trimming stripped 6 bases from V and 2 bases from J, with 16 bases between. The CDR3 coding sequence is TGTGCCAGCAGCTCAACGCCTTCTCAGCAAGAGACCCAGTACTTC. Protein: CASSSTPSQQETQYF.

V usage is TRBV27 and J usage is TRBJ2-2; TRBD2 agrees at 7 bases. Losses at the gene ends were 5 bases for V and 7 bases for J; bases not matched to a gene: 7. Germline CDR1 MNHEY, CDR2 SMNVEV (reference sequence). The CDR3 is made up of 14 amino acids. The CDR3 sequence is CASSGIAGHGELFF. Written as DNA, the CDR3 is TGTGCCAGCAGTGGAATAGCGGGTCACGGGGAGCTGTTTTTT.

The sample holds many counts of this clonotype. The rearrangement links TRBV5-1 to TRBJ2-7; D gene uncertain. V was pared by 0 bases and J by 1 base, with 5 bases between. Germline V gene sequence: CDR1 SGHRS, CDR2 YFSETQ. CDR3 length: 13 residues. This CDR3 reads CASSLGISYEQYF. The CDR3 bases are TGCGCCAGCAGCTTGGGCATTTCCTACGAGCAGTACTTC.